Listed here are 2 T cell receptor beta chains from one sample, sequenced in a study of beta chain features in type 1 diabetes. Of the isolated RNA, all was reverse transcribed, and so the sequenced material was expressed TCRB transcripts. This table comes from immunoSEQ multiplex PCR, and its TCRdb copy is limited to in-frame clones, with some not included. The sample contains fewer than 350,000 clones, around a fifth of which appear only once. Sequencing used naive CD4+ T cells from blood. The receptor source for this set is a woman aged 18 to 35 in good health.

The V and J genes are TRBV7-3 and TRBJ2-3; D is perhaps TRBD1 (6 bases). This CDR3 has 15 residues. Germline V lookup: CDR1 SGHTA, CDR2 FQGTGA. Trimming stripped 1 base from V and 6 bases from J, with 14 bases between. The CDR3 is CASSLNPSQGDTQYF. CDR3 sequence (DNA): TGTGCCAGCAGCTTAAACCCCTCCCAGGGGGATACGCAGTATTTT. Variable domain in full (rest from reference TRBV7-3 and TRBJ2-3): GAGVSQTPSNKVTEKGKYVELRCDPISGHTALYWYRQSLGQGPEFLIYFQGTGAADDSGLPNDRFFAVRPEGSVSTLKIQRTERGDSAVYLCASSLNPSQGDTQYFGPGTRLTVL.

This clone showed up just a few times. The same CDR3 also results from other DNA sequences found in this sample. The J gene is TRBJ2-5, the V gene TRBV4-1; the D is unclear. The germline gives CDR1 MGHRA, CDR2 YSYEKL. CDR3 size: 13 residues. Between the trimmed V and J ends, which lost 1 base and 5 bases, there was a span of 8 bases. CDR3: CASSQGQLETQYF. As DNA, the CDR3 is TGCGCCAGCAGCCAAGGTCAGTTGGAGACCCAGTACTTC.